This T cell receptor beta chain emerged from a study of early T cells in non-severe SARS-CoV-2 infection. The study's findings and limits: VDJdb matching, biased toward anti-spike CD8 responses, missed private and CD4 specificities.

A remark on this clonotype: The target antigen is unknown.

Germline-derived CDR1 and CDR2 are LGHDT and YNNKEL (reference sequence). The V and J ends lost 5 bases and 3 bases respectively, with 8 bases between them. The CDR3 runs to 12 residues. Researchers tagged individual cDNA molecules with unique molecular identifiers. A single record per CDR3 protein comes from TCRdb applying MiXCR to the 5' RACE reads. The data show roughly 29,000 distinct CDR3 sequences, approximately 4.2% seen once. The TCR comes from an adult who was a healthcare worker with PCR-confirmed SARS-CoV-2 infection or an uninfected control (not recorded which). The chain combines TRBV3-1 with TRBJ2-7; no clear D. The sequenced material came from whole blood. The CDR3 spells CASSGALYEQYF. DNA of the CDR3: TGTGCCAGCAGCGGTGCCCTCTACGAGCAGTACTTC.